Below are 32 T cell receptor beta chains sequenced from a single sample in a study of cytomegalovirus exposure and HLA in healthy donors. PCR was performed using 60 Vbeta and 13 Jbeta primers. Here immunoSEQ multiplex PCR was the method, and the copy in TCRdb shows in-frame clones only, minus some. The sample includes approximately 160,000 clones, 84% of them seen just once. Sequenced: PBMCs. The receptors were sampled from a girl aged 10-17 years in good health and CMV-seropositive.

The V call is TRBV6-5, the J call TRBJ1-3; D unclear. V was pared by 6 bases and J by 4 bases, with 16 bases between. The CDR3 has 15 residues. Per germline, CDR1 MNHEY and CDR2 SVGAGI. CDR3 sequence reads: CASSLLGGSGNTIYF. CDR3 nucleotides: TGTGCCAGCAGCCTACTAGGCGGGTCGGGAAACACCATATATTTT.

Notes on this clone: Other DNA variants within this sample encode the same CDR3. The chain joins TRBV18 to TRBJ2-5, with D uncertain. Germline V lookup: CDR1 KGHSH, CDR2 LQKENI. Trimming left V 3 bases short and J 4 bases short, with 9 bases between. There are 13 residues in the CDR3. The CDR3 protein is CASSPGLGETQYF. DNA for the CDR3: TGTGCCAGCTCACCGGGCCTGGGAGAGACCCAGTACTTC.

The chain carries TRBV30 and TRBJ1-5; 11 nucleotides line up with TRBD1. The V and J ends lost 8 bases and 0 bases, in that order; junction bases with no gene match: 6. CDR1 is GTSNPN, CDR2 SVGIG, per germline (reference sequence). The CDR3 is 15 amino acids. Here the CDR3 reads CAVGQGGLSNQPQHF. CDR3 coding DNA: TGTGCCGTGGGACAGGGGGGACTTAGCAATCAGCCCCAGCATTTT.

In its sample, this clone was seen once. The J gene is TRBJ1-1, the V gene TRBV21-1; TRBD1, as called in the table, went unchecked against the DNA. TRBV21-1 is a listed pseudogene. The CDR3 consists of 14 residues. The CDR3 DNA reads TGTGCCAGCAGCAGCGCCGGGACAGTACCTGAAGCTTTCTTT. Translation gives CASSSAGTVPEAFF.

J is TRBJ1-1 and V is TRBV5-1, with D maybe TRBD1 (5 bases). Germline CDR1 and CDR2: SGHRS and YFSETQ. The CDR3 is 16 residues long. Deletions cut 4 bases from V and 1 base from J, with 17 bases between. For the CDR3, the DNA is TGCGCCAGCAGCCACGTAGGGGCAGGGCCGAACACTGAAGCTTTCTTT. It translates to CASSHVGAGPNTEAFF. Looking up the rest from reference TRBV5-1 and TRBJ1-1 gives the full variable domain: KAGVTQTPRYLIKTRGQQVTLSCSPISGHRSVSWYQQTPGQGLQFLFEYFSETQRNKGNFPGRFSGRQFSNSRSEMNVSTLELGDSALYLCASSHVGAGPNTEAFFGQGTRLTVV.

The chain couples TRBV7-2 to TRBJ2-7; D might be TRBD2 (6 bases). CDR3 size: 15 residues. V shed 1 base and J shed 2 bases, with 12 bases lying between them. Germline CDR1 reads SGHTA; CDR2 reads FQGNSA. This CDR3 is CASSLDGGATYEQYF. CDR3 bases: TGTGCCAGCAGCTTAGATGGCGGGGCTACCTACGAGCAGTACTTC.

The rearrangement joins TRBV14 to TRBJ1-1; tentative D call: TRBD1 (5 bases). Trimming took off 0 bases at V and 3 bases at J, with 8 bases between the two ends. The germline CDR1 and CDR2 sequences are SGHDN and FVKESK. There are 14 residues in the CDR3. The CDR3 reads CASSQEVTDTEAFF. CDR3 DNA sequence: TGTGCCAGCAGCCAAGAGGTGACAGACACTGAAGCTTTCTTT.

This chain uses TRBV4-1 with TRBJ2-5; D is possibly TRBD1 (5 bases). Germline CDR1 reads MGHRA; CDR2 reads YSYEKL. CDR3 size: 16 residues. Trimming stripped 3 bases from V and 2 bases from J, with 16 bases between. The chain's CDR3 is CASSHSPDRMQETQYF. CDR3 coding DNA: TGCGCCAGCAGCCACTCCCCTGACAGAATGCAAGAGACCCAGTACTTC.

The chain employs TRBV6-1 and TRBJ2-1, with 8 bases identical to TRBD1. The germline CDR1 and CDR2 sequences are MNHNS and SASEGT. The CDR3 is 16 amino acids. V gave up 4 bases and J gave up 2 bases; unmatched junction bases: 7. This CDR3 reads CASSVEGTGAYNEQFF. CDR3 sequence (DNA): TGTGCCAGCAGTGTTGAGGGGACAGGAGCCTACAATGAGCAGTTCTTC.

For the CDR3, the DNA is TGTGCCACCAGCAGAGAGGCTCTGAACACTGAAGCTTTCTTT. The encoded protein is CATSREALNTEAFF. The V gene is TRBV15, the J gene TRBJ1-1; D remains unclear. The CDR3 sequence is 14 residues long. Germline values: CDR1 LNHNV, CDR2 YYDKDF (reference sequence). Trimming stripped 0 bases from V and 0 bases from J, with 5 bases between.

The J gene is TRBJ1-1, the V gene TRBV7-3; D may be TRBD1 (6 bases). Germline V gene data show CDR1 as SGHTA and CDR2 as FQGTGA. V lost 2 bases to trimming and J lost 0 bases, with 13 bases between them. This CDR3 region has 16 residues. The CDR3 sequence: CASSLSGGLMNTEAFF. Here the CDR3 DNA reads TGTGCCAGCAGCTTATCGGGGGGGCTCATGAACACTGAAGCTTTCTTT.

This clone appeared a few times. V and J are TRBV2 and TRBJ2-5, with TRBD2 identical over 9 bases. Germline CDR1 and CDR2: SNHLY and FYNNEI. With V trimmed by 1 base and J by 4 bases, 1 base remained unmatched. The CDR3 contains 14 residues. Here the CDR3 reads CASSEGGGGETQYF. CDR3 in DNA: TGTGCCAGCAGTGAAGGCGGGGGGGGAGAGACCCAGTACTTC.

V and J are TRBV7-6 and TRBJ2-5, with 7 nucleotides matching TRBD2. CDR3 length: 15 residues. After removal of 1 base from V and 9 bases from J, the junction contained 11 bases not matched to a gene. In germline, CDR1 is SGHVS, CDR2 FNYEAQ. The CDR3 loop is CASSLGLADHRAQYF. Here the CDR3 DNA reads TGTGCCAGCAGCTTAGGTCTAGCGGACCATAGGGCCCAGTACTTC.

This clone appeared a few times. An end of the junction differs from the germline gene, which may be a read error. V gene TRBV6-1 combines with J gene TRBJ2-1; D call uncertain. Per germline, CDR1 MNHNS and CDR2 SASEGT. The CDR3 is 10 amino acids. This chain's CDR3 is CASRPPLVLF. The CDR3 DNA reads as TGTGCCAGCAGACCTCCGCTAGTCCTCTTC.

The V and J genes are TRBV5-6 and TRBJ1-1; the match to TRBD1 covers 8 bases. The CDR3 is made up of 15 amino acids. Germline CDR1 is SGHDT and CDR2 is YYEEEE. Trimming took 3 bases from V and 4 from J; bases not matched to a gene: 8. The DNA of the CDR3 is TGTGCCAGCAGCTCCAGGGGGCTCCGGATCACTGAAGCTTTCTTT. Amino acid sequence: CASSSRGLRITEAFF.

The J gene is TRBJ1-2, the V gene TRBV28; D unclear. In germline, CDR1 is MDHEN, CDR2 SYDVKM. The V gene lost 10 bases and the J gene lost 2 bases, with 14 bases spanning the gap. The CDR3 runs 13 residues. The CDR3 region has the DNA TGTGCCACTGAGGAGGGCAGAAACTATGGCTACACCTTC. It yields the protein CATEEGRNYGYTF.

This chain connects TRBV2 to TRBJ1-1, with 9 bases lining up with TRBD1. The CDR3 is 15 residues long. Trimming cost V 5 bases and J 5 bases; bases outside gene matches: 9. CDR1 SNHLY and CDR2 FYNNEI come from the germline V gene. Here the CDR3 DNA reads TGTGCCAGCAGTCGGTCGACAGGGGGATGGACTGAAGCTTTCTTT. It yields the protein CASSRSTGGWTEAFF. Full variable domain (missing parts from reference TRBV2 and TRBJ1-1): EPEVTQTPSHQVTQMGQEVILRCVPISNHLYFYWYRQILGQKVEFLVSFYNNEISEKSEIFDDQFSVERPDGSNFTLKIRSTKLEDSAMYFCASSRSTGGWTEAFFGQGTRLTVV.

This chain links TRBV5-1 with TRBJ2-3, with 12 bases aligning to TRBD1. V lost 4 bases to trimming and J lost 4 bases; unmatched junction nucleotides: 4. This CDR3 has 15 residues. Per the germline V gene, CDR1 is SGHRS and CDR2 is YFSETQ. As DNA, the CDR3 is TGCGCCAGCAGCAAGGGACAGGGGGCGTCAGATACGCAGTATTTT. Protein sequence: CASSKGQGASDTQYF.

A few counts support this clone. The CDR3 loop is CASSEPSSNTEAFF. The CDR3 nucleotides are TGTGCCAGCAGTGAACCTTCGAGTAACACTGAAGCTTTCTTT. The chain joins TRBV25-1 to TRBJ1-1, with D hard to call. CDR3 length: 14 residues. CDR1 and CDR2 from the germline V gene are MGHDK and SYGVNS. Between the trimmed V and J ends, which lost 2 bases and 2 bases, there was a span of 9 bases. The variable domain in full, completed from reference TRBV25-1 and TRBJ1-1, reads EADIYQTPRYLVIGTGKKITLECSQTMGHDKMYWYQQDPGMELHLIHYSYGVNSTEKGDLSSESTVSRIRTEHFPLTLESARPSHTSQYLCASSEPSSNTEAFFGQGTRLTVV.

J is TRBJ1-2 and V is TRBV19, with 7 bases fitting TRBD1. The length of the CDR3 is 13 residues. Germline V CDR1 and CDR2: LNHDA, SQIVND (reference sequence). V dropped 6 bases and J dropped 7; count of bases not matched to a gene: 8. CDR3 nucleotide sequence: TGTGCCAGTAGCTTACAGGGGAAGGGTGGCTACACCTTC. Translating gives CASSLQGKGGYTF.

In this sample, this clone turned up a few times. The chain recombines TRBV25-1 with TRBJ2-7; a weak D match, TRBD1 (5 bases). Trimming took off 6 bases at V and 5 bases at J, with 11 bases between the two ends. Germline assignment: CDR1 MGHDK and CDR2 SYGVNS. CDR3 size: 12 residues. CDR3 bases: TGTGCCAGCAGCGCAGACAGAAACGAGCAGTACTTC. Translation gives CASSADRNEQYF.

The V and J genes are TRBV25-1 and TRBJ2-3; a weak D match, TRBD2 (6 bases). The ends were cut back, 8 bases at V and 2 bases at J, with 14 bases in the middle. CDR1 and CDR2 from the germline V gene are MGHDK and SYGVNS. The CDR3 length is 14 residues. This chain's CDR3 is CASARESPTDTQYF. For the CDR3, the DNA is TGTGCCAGCGCCCGGGAGAGCCCCACAGATACGCAGTATTTT.

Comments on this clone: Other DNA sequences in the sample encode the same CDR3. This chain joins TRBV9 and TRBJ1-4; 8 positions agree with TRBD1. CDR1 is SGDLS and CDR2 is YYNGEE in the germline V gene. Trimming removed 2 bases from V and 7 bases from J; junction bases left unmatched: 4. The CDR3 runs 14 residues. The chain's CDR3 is CASSVGQGGEKLFF. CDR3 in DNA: TGTGCCAGCAGCGTTGGACAGGGAGGTGAAAAACTGTTTTTT.

The CDR3 region has the DNA TGCGCCAGCAGCCAAGTTGAGACAGGAGTTGCAACTAATGAAAAACTGTTTTTT. The encoded protein is CASSQVETGVATNEKLFF. V and J are TRBV4-1 and TRBJ1-4; D perhaps matches TRBD1 (6 bases). The V gene's germline CDR1 is MGHRA and CDR2 YSYEKL. CDR3 length: 18 amino acids. Trimming stripped 1 base from V and 0 bases from J, with 15 bases between.

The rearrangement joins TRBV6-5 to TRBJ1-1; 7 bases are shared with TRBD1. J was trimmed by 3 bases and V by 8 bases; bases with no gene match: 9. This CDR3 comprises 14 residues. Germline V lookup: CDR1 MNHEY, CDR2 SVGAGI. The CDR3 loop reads CASGLQGPHTEAFF. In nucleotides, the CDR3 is TGTGCCAGCGGATTACAGGGGCCACACACTGAAGCTTTCTTT.

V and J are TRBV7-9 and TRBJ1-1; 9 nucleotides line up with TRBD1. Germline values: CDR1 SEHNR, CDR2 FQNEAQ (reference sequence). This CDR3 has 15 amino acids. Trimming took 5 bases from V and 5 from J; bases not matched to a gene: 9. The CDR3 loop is CASSPSQGALTEAFF. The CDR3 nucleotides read TGTGCCAGCAGCCCCTCACAGGGGGCTCTGACTGAAGCTTTCTTT.

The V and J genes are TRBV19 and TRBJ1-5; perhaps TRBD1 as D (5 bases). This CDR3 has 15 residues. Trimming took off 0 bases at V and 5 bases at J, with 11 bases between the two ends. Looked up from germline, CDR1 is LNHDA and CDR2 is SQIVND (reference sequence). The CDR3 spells CASSIDVGGDQPQHF. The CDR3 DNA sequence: TGTGCCAGTAGTATAGATGTGGGAGGGGATCAGCCCCAGCATTTT. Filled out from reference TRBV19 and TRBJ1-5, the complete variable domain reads DGGITQSPKYLFRKEGQNVTLSCEQNLNHDAMYWYRQDPGQGLRLIYYSQIVNDFQKGDIAEGYSVSREKKESFPLTVTSAQKNPTAFYLCASSIDVGGDQPQHFGDGTRLSIL.

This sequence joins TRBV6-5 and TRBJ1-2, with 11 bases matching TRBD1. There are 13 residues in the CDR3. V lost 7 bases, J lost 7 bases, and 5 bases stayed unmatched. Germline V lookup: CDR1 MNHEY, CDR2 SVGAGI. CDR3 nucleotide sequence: TGTGCCAGCAAATTGGACAGGGGGCCTGGCTACACCTTC. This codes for CASKLDRGPGYTF.

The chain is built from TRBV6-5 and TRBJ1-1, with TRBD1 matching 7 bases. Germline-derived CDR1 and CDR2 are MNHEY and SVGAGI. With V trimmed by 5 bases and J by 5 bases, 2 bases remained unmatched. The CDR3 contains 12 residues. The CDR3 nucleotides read TGTGCCAGCAGTAGACAGGGAACTGAAGCTTTCTTT. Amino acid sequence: CASSRQGTEAFF.

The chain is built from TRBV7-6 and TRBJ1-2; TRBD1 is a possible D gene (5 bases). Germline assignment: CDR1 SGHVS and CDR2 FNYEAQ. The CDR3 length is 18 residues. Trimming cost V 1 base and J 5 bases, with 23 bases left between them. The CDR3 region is CASSLEQPDSWRFYGYTF. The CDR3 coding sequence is TGTGCCAGCAGCTTAGAACAACCTGACAGCTGGAGATTTTATGGCTACACCTTC.

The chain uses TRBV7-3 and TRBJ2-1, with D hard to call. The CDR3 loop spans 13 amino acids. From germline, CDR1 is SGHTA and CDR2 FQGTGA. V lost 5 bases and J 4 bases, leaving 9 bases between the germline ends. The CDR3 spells CASSQTLYNEQFF. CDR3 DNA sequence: TGTGCCAGCAGCCAAACTTTGTACAATGAGCAGTTCTTC. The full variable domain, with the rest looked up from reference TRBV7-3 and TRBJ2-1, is GAGVSQTPSNKVTEKGKYVELRCDPISGHTALYWYRQSLGQGPEFLIYFQGTGAADDSGLPNDRFFAVRPEGSVSTLKIQRTERGDSAVYLCASSQTLYNEQFFGPGTRLTVL.

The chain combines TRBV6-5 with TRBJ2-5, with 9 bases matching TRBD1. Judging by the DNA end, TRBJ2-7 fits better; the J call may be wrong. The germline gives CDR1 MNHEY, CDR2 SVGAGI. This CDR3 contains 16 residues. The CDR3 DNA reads TGTGCCAGCAGTTACTCCCGGACAGGGGAATCCTACGAGCAGTACTTC. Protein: CASSYSRTGESYEQYF.